The source of this TCR beta chain is a study of metastatic and nonmetastatic thyroid tumors. Study information: Across peripheral blood and tumor or nodule tissue samples taken from malignant and benign thyroid patients, the repertoires were compared with one another.

Points on this clone: Its target is not known.

Original processing methods: A classifier of distant metastasis in papillary thyroid cancer was built from CDR3 differences (across clinicopathological groups). TCRdb re-called clones from the PCR reads using MiXCR. None of the V and J calls come from the authors' own analysis; TCRdb made them. The sample yields tens of thousands of clones, around 24% seen once. Regarding the study as a whole: Malignant thyroid tumors reportedly had TCR beta diversity that was significantly higher than in benign nodules, in blood and tumor.

V dropped 0 bases and J dropped 9 bases, with 12 bases sitting between them. The CDR3 is 15 residues long. Germline CDR1 is MNHEY and CDR2 is SVGAGI. No treatment of any kind had been given to any patient before thyroid surgery. The sequenced sample was tumor tissue. The chain employs TRBV6-5 and TRBJ1-6, with unresolved D. This clonotype was sampled from a female donor with papillary thyroid cancer or a benign thyroid nodule (not recorded which). Some clones in this sample may be carry-over from other donors' samples. CDR3 in amino acids: CASSYSPTLGSPLHF. The CDR3 bases are TGTGCCAGCAGTTACTCCCCCACTCTGGGTTCACCCCTCCACTTT.